This T cell receptor beta chain was retrieved from a study of T cell responses to AZD1222 COVID-19 vaccine. Study observations and caveats: CD4 TCRs associated with vaccination spanned spike, dominating at 160-218 and 743-854. Most donors were white British and more were female, and clonal diversity was possibly underestimated. Increased Spike-specific TCR breadth and depth were observed after two AZD1222 doses.

Whether given at about 4 or about 12 weeks, second doses were pooled. On this clone itself: What it recognizes is unknown.

The CDR3 runs to 14 residues. V lost 6 bases and J 3 bases, leaving 14 bases between the germline ends. The germline V gene encodes CDR1 MRHNA and CDR2 SNTAGT. The repertoire was sequenced with immunoSEQ multiplex PCR; TCRdb's copy has only in-frame clones and lacks some. The sample lists 43,000 or so clones, roughly 91% seen once, with roughly 35% in the top ten. The material was peripheral blood, obtained 28 days after the second AZD1222 dose. The V gene is TRBV6-4, the J gene TRBJ1-1; a possible D gene is TRBD1 (6 bases). This receptor was identified in an adult who received the AZD1222 COVID-19 vaccine. CDR3 sequence (DNA): TGTGCCAGCAGGGCACAGGGATGGGACACTGAAGCTTTCTTT. As protein: CASRAQGWDTEAFF.